The present T cell receptor beta chain was sequenced within a study of beta chain features in type 1 diabetes. Of the isolated RNA, all was reverse transcribed, and so the sequenced material was expressed TCRB transcripts. On average, stem cell-like memory T cell samples had about 1.01 million reads. Some clones are missing from TCRdb's copy, which holds only in-frame ones; the method was immunoSEQ multiplex PCR. The sample contains tens of thousands of clones, approximately 49% of which appear only once. The CDR3 runs to 15 residues. V lost 5 bases and J lost 5, with 16 bases in between. Germline lookup yields CDR1 MGHDK and CDR2 SYGVNS. Findings and limits, study-wide: A PCR bias possibly favoring shorter templates would apply equally to patients and controls.

On this clone: What it recognizes is unknown.

The source material was stem cell memory CD4+ T cells from blood. The clonotype originates from a woman aged 25 to 45 in good health. The chain is built from TRBV25-1 and TRBJ1-5, with D possibly matching TRBD1 (5 bases). This CDR3 reads CASSPRGRRDQPQHF. The DNA of the CDR3 is TGTGCCAGCAGTCCTCGGGGACGGAGGGATCAGCCCCAGCATTTT.